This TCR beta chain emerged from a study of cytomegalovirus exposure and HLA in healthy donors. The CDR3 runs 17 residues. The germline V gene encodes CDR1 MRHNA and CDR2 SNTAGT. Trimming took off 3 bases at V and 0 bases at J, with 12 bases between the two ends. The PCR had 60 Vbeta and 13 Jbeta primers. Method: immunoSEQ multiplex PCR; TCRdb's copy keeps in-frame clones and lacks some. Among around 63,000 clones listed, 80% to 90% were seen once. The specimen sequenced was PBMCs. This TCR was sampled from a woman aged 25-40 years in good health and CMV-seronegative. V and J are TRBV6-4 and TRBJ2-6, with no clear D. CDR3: CASSEVHSSSGANVLTF. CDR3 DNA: TGTGCCAGCAGTGAAGTACACAGCAGCTCTGGGGCCAACGTCCTGACTTTC.